This TCR beta chain is from a study of T cell changes during pregnancy in multiple sclerosis. Germline-derived CDR1 and CDR2 are LNHDA and SQIVND (reference sequence). This CDR3 comprises 15 residues. V trimming: 7 bases; J trimming: 1 base; junction bases outside the gene matches: 9. Assay used: immunoSEQ multiplex PCR; TCRdb lists only in-frame clones, some missing. The sample includes tens of thousands of clones, about nine tenths seen only once; the top ten take about 1.7%. The sample in question was peripheral blood, obtained after pregnancy. The J gene is TRBJ1-2, the V gene TRBV19; 7 bases agree with TRBD1. The clonotype originates from a female donor in good health, enrolled as a control in a pregnancy study. CDR3 DNA sequence: TGTGCCAGTATGCCTAACAGGGGAATTAACTATGGCTACACCTTC. Amino acids: CASMPNRGINYGYTF.